The T cell receptor beta chain described here comes from a study of early T cells in non-severe SARS-CoV-2 infection. For the study at large: Investigators sequenced bulk RNA drawn from unsorted whole blood, and chains remained unpaired. Study-wide points: VDJdb matching favored anti-spike CD8 responses, missing private and CD4 specificities.

Molecules of cDNA were individually given unique molecular identifiers that were attached to them. TCRdb processed the 5' RACE reads anew with MiXCR; each CDR3 protein has one entry. Among around 26,000 distinct CDR3 sequences listed, approximately 4.4% were seen once. This clonotype was counted at least ten times. Antigen: not known. The CDR3 has 15 amino acids. Germline-derived CDR1 and CDR2 are SEHNR and FQNEAQ (reference sequence). Trimming pared 5 bases from V and 0 bases from J, leaving 10 bases between. The sequence derives from an adult who was a healthcare worker with PCR-confirmed SARS-CoV-2 infection or an uninfected control (not recorded which). Sequencing was done on a sample of whole blood. The chain uses TRBV7-9 and TRBJ2-2; D remains ambiguous. The CDR3 coding sequence is TGTGCCAGCAGCACAGCGTTCGCGAACACCGGGGAGCTGTTTTTT. This translates into CASSTAFANTGELFF.